This T cell receptor (beta chain) was recovered during a study of blood T cell repertoires in COVID-19. This clone appeared once. Germline-derived CDR1 and CDR2 are MNHEY and SMNVEV (reference sequence). CDR3 length: 14 residues. V dropped 6 bases and J dropped 8; count of bases not matched to a gene: 5. Sequenced by immunoSEQ multiplex PCR; TCRdb stores in-frame clones only, minus some. This sample has about 320,000 clones, with 85% found just once. This chain links TRBV27 with TRBJ1-4, with TRBD1 matching over 11 bases. This TCR came from a young woman who had been exposed to COVID-19. The specimen was PBMCs or T cells enriched from blood (not recorded which). CDR3 sequence reads: CASRPGTGGEKLFF. DNA of the CDR3: TGTGCCAGCAGACCCGGGACAGGGGGGGAAAAACTGTTTTTT.